This paragraph covers one TCR beta chain sequence. The data derive from a study of T-cell reconstitution after alpha-beta-depleted transplantation in children. The TCRbeta library was prepared with unique molecular identifiers. Using its own MiXCR run on the PCR reads, TCRdb lists one record per CDR3 protein. The sample lists about 980,000 distinct CDR3 sequences, 25% to 30% seen once, with about 28% in the top ten. The CDR3 has 15 residues. Germline V gene lookup returns CDR1 SGHRS and CDR2 YFSETQ. The junction had 6 bases not matched to a gene; V was cut back by 4 bases and J by 1 base. The V and J genes are TRBV5-1 and TRBJ1-1; TRBD1 agrees at 8 bases. This TCR came from a boy in the first two years of life who had a stem cell transplant for SCID, so the T cells may come from the graft donor. This specimen consisted of PBMCs, mostly from graft donor cells, obtained 360 days after TCRalphabeta/CD19-depleted stem cell transplant. As DNA, the CDR3 is TGCGCCAGCAGCACCGCCGGGACAGGGAACACTGAAGCTTTCTTT. Translated: CASSTAGTGNTEAFF.